This T cell receptor (beta chain) was sequenced during a study of beta chain features in type 1 diabetes. At the level of the study: All samples combined gave 107,917,701 sorted cells for examination.

Overall study results and limits: It was among patients, rather than healthy donors, that naive, central memory and Treg TCRB repertoires appeared more similar. Type 1 diabetes patients showed a moderate but significant shortening of TCRB CDR3s in all four CD4+ subsets.

CDR3 length: 12 amino acids. Trimming pared 0 bases from V and 7 bases from J, leaving 9 bases between. CDR1 and CDR2 (germline): GTSNPN, SVGIG (reference sequence). A word on this clone: The antigen is not known.

All of the isolated RNA was reverse transcribed, so expressed TCRB transcripts were sequenced. The assay was immunoSEQ multiplex PCR, and TCRdb's table has in-frame clones only and misses some. The table has over 120,000 clones, roughly an eighth seen once. The gene calls are TRBV30 and TRBJ2-5; D may correspond to TRBD1 or TRBD2 (5 bases each). The receptor was derived from a man aged 18 to 29 with type 1 diabetes. The sequencing input was central memory CD4+ T cells from blood. The DNA of the CDR3 is TGTGCCTGGAGTGTACAGGAGGCGACCCAGTACTTC. Its translation is CAWSVQEATQYF.